This is a list of T cell receptor beta chains from one sample in a study of cytomegalovirus exposure and HLA in healthy donors. Measured with immunoSEQ multiplex PCR; TCRdb has only the in-frame clones, and not every one. The table shows about 95,000 clones, with 65% to 80% occurring only once. Sequencing was performed on PBMCs. The receptor set was obtained from a woman between 45 and 60 years old in good health and CMV-seropositive. Both conserved end residues are part of each CDR3. Fields, in order: clone size, V gene, J gene, D gene, CDR3 DNA, CDR3 protein. D genes are given only for firm matches. Clone size is stated in some rows and not others, as once, few, many or a class when expanded.

>-|TRBV14|TRBJ2-1|-
TGTGCCAGCAGCTCACTCGGGCTAGCAAACAATGAGCAGTTCTTC
CASSSLGLANNEQFF
>-|TRBV13|TRBJ2-7|TRBD1
TGTGCCAGCAGCTCCAGGGGGTCTGGCGGCCCCGAGCAGTGCTTC
CASSSRGSGGPEQCF
>-|TRBV5-1|TRBJ2-5|-
TGCGCCAGCAGCTTAGGCCTGCCGGGGGAGACCCAGTACTTC
CASSLGLPGETQYF
>-|TRBV7-2|TRBJ2-3|-
TGTGCCAGCAGCTTAGCGGGAGGATTCACAGATACGCAGTATTTT
CASSLAGGFTDTQYF
>-|TRBV28|TRBJ2-2|TRBD2
TGTGCCAGCAACCGGGGGGGAACGGGCGCCGGGGAGCTGTTTTTT
CASNRGGTGAGELFF
>few|TRBV11-2|TRBJ2-2|-
TGTGCCAGCAGCTTAGAATGGGCCGGTCGGGAGCTGTTTTTT
CASSLEWAGRELFF
>-|TRBV19|TRBJ1-5|-
TGTGCCAGTAGTCCCAACACCGGAGGGGGCAATCAGCCCCAGCATTTT
CASSPNTGGGNQPQHF
>-|TRBV10-2|TRBJ2-2|TRBD1
TGCGCCAGCAGTGAGTTCAGGGGGTCCGGGGAGCTGTTTTTT
CASSEFRGSGELFF
>-|TRBV28|TRBJ2-7|TRBD2
TGTGCCAGCAGTTTCTGGCGGGAGGGTTTCGGGTCCTACGAGCAGTACTTC
CASSFWREGFGSYEQYF
>-|TRBV11-2|TRBJ2-7|-
TGTGCCAGCAGCTTTTTGTCCATCTACGAGCAGTACTTC
CASSFLSIYEQYF
>-|TRBV7-9|TRBJ2-1|-
TGTGCCAGCTCGGAGGGCCAAAATGAGCAGTTCTTC
CASSEGQNEQFF
>-|TRBV19|TRBJ2-1|TRBD2
TGTGCCAGTAGTATAGGTGGGACTAGCGGAAGATTCTCCTACAATGAGCAGTTCTTC
CASSIGGTSGRFSYNEQFF
>-|TRBV7-2|TRBJ1-5|TRBD1
TGTGCCAGCAACAGGGGCCTGGATTATCAGCCCCAGCATTTT
CASNRGLDYQPQHF
>few|TRBV25-1|TRBJ1-5|-
TGTGCCAGCAGTCCCCCGGGAAAGCAGCCCCAGCATTTT
CASSPPGKQPQHF
>-|TRBV7-9|TRBJ2-5|-
TGTGCCAGCAGCTTTCAATTGGGGGCAGGGGAGACCCAGTACTTC
CASSFQLGAGETQYF
>-|TRBV27|TRBJ1-6|-
TGTGCCAGCAGTTTCCAGGGGAATAATTCACCCCTCCACTTT
CASSFQGNNSPLHF
>-|TRBV29-1|TRBJ2-3|-
TGCAGCGTTGTCCAGACTAGCACAGATACGCAGTATTTT
CSVVQTSTDTQYF
>-|TRBV7-3|TRBJ2-3|TRBD1
TGTGCCAGCAGCTTAAATTTCTTGGGACAGGGGGATACGCAGTATTTT
CASSLNFLGQGDTQYF
>-|TRBV7-8|TRBJ1-5|TRBD1
TGTGCCAGCAGCCCTTCCGCAGGGGGGAGCTTAAGGGAGGTTATGGGTCAGCCCCAGCATTTT
CASSPSAGGSLREVMGQPQHF
>-|TRBV28|TRBJ1-2|-
TGTGCCAGCACCTCGGGAGTTGGGAGCTACACCTTC
CASTSGVGSYTF
>-|TRBV7-8|TRBJ2-5|TRBD2
TGTGCCAGCAGCTTAACTCCAGCGGGAACCGGTGAGACCCAGTACTTC
CASSLTPAGTGETQYF
>-|TRBV27|TRBJ2-2|TRBD1
TGTGCCAGCAAAAGACAGGGTCCGAACACCGGGGAGCTGTTTTTT
CASKRQGPNTGELFF
>-|TRBV20-1|TRBJ2-5|-
TGCAGTGCTCTGACCGGAGAGCAGTACTTC
CSALTGEQYF
>-|TRBV5-1|TRBJ2-7|-
TGCGCCAGCAGCGTCAGCTCCTACGAGCAGTACTTC
CASSVSSYEQYF
>-|TRBV5-1|TRBJ2-5|TRBD1
TGCGCCAGCAGCTGGGTGGGACAGCTTCAAGAGACCCAGTACTTC
CASSWVGQLQETQYF
>-|TRBV9|TRBJ2-6|-
TGTGCCAGCTATGGGGCAGGTGGGGCCAACGTCCTGACTTTC
CASYGAGGANVLTF
>-|TRBV7-8|TRBJ1-2|-
TGTGCCAGCAGCCACGACGGGGATAACTATGGCTACACCTTC
CASSHDGDNYGYTF
>few|TRBV5-6|TRBJ2-5|-
TGTGCCAGCAGCTTTAACAGGGTAGAGACCCAGTACTTC
CASSFNRVETQYF
>-|TRBV27|TRBJ2-2|-
TGTGCCAGCAGTTTCTATACCGGGGAGCTGTTTTTT
CASSFYTGELFF
>once|TRBV2|TRBJ2-5|TRBD2
TGTGCCAGCAGTGAAAGTAGCGGGTTGGTAGACCAGTACTTC
CASSESSGLVDQYF
>-|TRBV5-1|TRBJ2-7|TRBD2
TGCGCCAGCAGAACGGGACTAGCGGGACGCGGGCAGTACTTC
CASRTGLAGRGQYF
>-|TRBV28|TRBJ1-2|-
TGTGCCAGCAGTTTTCCCCTAGCATATGGCTACACCTTC
CASSFPLAYGYTF
>-|TRBV6-1|TRBJ1-2|-
TGTGCCAGCAGTGAATCGGGGAGGCCGGGGGGCTACACCTTC
CASSESGRPGGYTF
>-|TRBV4-1|TRBJ2-1|TRBD2
TGCGCCAGCAGTATAAGCGGGAGTAGGGATGAGCAGTTCTTC
CASSISGSRDEQFF
>-|TRBV21-1|TRBJ2-2|-
TGTGCCAGCAGCAAAGGGGGTAGCGGGAGTTGTGGGGAGCTGTTTTTT
CASSKGGSGSCGELFF
>-|TRBV6-5|TRBJ1-2|-
TGTGCCAGCAGCTCCCCCGGGGGAGGTTATGGCTACACCTTC
CASSSPGGGYGYTF
>-|TRBV19|TRBJ1-1|-
TGTGCCAGTAGTATCGGTCCCGGGACTCCAATGGGAGCTTTCTTT
CASSIGPGTPMGAFF
>-|TRBV2|TRBJ2-1|TRBD1
TGTGCCAGCCTCAGGACAGGGGGCTACAATGAGCAGTTCTTC
CASLRTGGYNEQFF
>once|TRBV27|TRBJ2-3|TRBD1
TGTGCCAGCAGTACATGGGACAGCCGCACAGATACGCAGTATTTT
CASSTWDSRTDTQYF
>-|TRBV18|TRBJ1-2|-
TGTGCCAGCTCACGCGACCGGGGGTACTATGGCTACACCTTC
CASSRDRGYYGYTF